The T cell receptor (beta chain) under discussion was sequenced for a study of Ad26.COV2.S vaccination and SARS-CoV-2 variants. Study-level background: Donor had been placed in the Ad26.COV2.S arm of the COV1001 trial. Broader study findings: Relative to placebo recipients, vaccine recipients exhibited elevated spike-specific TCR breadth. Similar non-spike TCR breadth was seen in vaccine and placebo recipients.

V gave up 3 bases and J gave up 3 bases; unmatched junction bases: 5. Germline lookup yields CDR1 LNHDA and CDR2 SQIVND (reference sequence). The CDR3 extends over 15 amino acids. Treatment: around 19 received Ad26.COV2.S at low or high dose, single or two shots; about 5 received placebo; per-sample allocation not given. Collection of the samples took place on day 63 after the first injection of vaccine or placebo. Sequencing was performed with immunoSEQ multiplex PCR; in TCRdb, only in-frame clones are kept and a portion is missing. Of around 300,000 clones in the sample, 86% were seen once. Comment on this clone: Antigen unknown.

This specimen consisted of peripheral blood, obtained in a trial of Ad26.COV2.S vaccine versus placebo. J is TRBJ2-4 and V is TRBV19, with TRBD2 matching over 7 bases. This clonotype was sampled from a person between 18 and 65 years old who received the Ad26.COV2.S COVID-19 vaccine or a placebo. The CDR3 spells CASSIFAGVKNIQYF. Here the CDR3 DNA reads TGTGCCAGTAGTATTTTTGCGGGAGTCAAAAACATTCAGTACTTC.